The TCR beta chain described here comes from a study of blood T cells in healthy people across ages. Study results and caveats: Fewer expanded clones and more diversity marked long-lived versus aged donors.

After removal of 4 bases from V and 1 base from J, the junction contained 10 bases not matched to a gene. In germline, CDR1 is MNHEY, CDR2 SVGEGT. This CDR3 comprises 17 residues. A second 7 to 11 cycle PCR used barcoded and J-beta primers. TCRdb re-called the 5' RACE reads through MiXCR, storing one row per CDR3 protein. The sample contains 1.4 million or so distinct CDR3 sequences, 42% of which appear only once. Details on this clonotype: Its specificity is unknown.

This receptor was taken from a woman younger than 35 in good health. The chain couples TRBV6-2 or TRBV6-3 to TRBJ2-3, with 8 bases that match TRBD1. The sequenced material came from blood. The CDR3 here is CASSWILAGQGTDTQYF. The CDR3 DNA follows: TGTGCCAGCAGTTGGATCCTGGCGGGACAGGGCACAGATACGCAGTATTTT.